This TCR beta chain appears in the sequencing data of a study of blood T cell repertoires in COVID-19. Overall study context: The origin of the acute and convalescent COVID-19 samples was the United States, Italy and Spain. PBMCs, B-cell-depleted T cells, or T cells were the source of the cDNA or gDNA that made up the material.

As originally analysed: Amplified reference gene primers provided the basis for estimating nucleated cell counts. Measured with immunoSEQ multiplex PCR; TCRdb has only the in-frame clones, and not every one. Clone size and the V and J calls come from that table; the DNA yielded D and trimming. Among around 220,000 clones listed, approximately 90% were seen once. V trimming: 5 bases; J trimming: 0 bases; junction bases outside the gene matches: 4. This CDR3 comprises 17 residues. The germline V gene encodes CDR1 KGHDR and CDR2 SFDVKD. The chain combines TRBV24-1 with TRBJ2-1; 12 nucleotides line up with TRBD2. The sequence came from a man aged 45-65 years with acute or convalescent COVID-19. Material for sequencing was peripheral blood. In DNA form, the CDR3 reads TGTGCCACCAGTGGGACTAGCGGGGCGACCTCCTACAATGAGCAGTTCTTC. This sequence encodes CATSGTSGATSYNEQFF.